Shown below are 18 T cell receptor beta chains from a single sample sequenced in a study of metastatic and nonmetastatic thyroid tumors. TCRdb recomputed clones from the PCR reads via MiXCR. The sample yields 15,000 to 20,000 clones, 32% seen once. Thyroid surgery took place with no prior treatment in any patient. The material sequenced was adjacent normal tissue. These TCRs come from a female donor with papillary thyroid cancer or a benign thyroid nodule (not recorded which). Some clones in this sample may be carry-over from other donors' samples.

The chain combines TRBV12-3 or TRBV12-4 with TRBJ1-2; 10 positions agree with TRBD1. Trimming at V came to 3 bases and at J to 5 bases, leaving 3 bases not matched to a gene. This CDR3 comprises 14 residues. The CDR3 spells CASSFRDRGYGYTF. The CDR3 coding sequence is TGTGCCAGCAGTTTCCGGGACAGGGGTTATGGCTACACCTTC.

V usage is TRBV6-1 and J usage is TRBJ1-1; 7 nucleotides match TRBD1. The J segment lost 3 bases and the V segment lost 6 bases, leaving 7 bases of the junction unmatched. CDR1 and CDR2 (germline): MNHNS, SASEGT. CDR3 size: 14 residues. CDR3: CASSSTGPDTEAFF. The DNA of the CDR3 is TGTGCCAGCAGCTCGACAGGGCCGGACACTGAAGCTTTCTTT.

J is TRBJ2-1 and V is TRBV4-1, with 12 bases lining up with TRBD2. V shed 2 bases, J shed 6 bases, and the junction held 2 bases outside the gene matches. The length of the CDR3 is 15 residues. Germline assignment: CDR1 MGHRA and CDR2 YSYEKL. This CDR3 reads CASSQSSGRVNEQFF. The CDR3, as DNA: TGCGCCAGCAGCCAATCTAGCGGGAGGGTCAATGAGCAGTTCTTC.

This clone was seen a few times. The chain has TRBV6-2 or TRBV6-3 and TRBJ2-1, with 11 bases that match TRBD2. With 3 bases clipped from V and 3 bases from J, the junction kept 4 bases outside the gene matches. Germline V gene lookup returns CDR1 MNHEY and CDR2 SVGEGT. There are 16 residues in the CDR3. In DNA, the CDR3 is TGTGCCAGCAGTTATTCCCTAGCGGGAGGCTACAATGAGCAGTTCTTC. Encoded protein: CASSYSLAGGYNEQFF.

This clone is deemed medium-sized (0.01 to 0.1%). The chain has TRBV6-1 and TRBJ1-2; a possible D gene is TRBD1 (5 bases). With 0 bases removed from V and 4 bases from J, the gap between germline ends came to 21 bases. The CDR3 covers 18 residues. Germline CDR1 and CDR2: MNHNS and SASEGT. The CDR3 reads CASSEAVTHGAGPYGYTF. The DNA of the CDR3 is TGTGCCAGCAGTGAAGCAGTCACCCATGGGGCAGGCCCCTATGGCTACACCTTC.

This clone was seen at least ten times. This chain links TRBV10-1 with TRBJ2-1, with D perhaps matching TRBD2 (5 bases). There are 13 residues in the CDR3. CDR1 is WNHNN and CDR2 is SYGVQD in the germline V gene (reference sequence). With 6 bases removed from V and 6 bases from J, the gap between germline ends came to 12 bases. In DNA, the CDR3 is TGCGCCAGCAGCGGCCTCGGAGGCAATGAGCAGTTCTTC. Translation gives CASSGLGGNEQFF.

This clone showed up just a few times. The chain employs TRBV6-1 and TRBJ1-1; D is unresolved. CDR3 length equals 14 residues. Germline V gene lookup returns CDR1 MNHNS and CDR2 SASEGT. V lost 7 bases, J lost 1 base, and 13 bases lay in between. The CDR3 region is CASKDGRPNTEAFF. The CDR3 bases are TGTGCCAGCAAGGACGGCAGACCGAACACTGAAGCTTTCTTT.

The gene calls are TRBV20-1 and TRBJ2-1; 7 positions match TRBD2. Germline CDR1 reads DFQATT; CDR2 reads SNEGSKA (reference sequence). CDR3 size: 15 residues. The junction had 13 bases not matched to a gene; V was cut back by 5 bases and J by 6 bases. The chain's CDR3 is CSARNLAGVSNEQFF. The CDR3 region has the DNA TGCAGTGCTCGAAATTTGGCGGGAGTTAGCAATGAGCAGTTCTTC.

This rearrangement joins TRBV6-1 to TRBJ2-7; TRBD1 matches 9 bases. This CDR3 is 13 amino acids long. CDR1 is MNHNS, CDR2 SASEGT, per germline. J gave up 3 bases and V 6 bases, and 3 bases lay outside the gene matches. The CDR3 DNA follows: TGTGCCAGCAGGGGGACAGGGTTCTACGAGCAGTACTTC. It yields the protein CASRGTGFYEQYF.

This clone occurred a few times. The chain links TRBV19 to TRBJ1-2; D might be TRBD1 (5 bases). CDR1 and CDR2 (germline): LNHDA, SQIVND (reference sequence). Trimming removed 7 bases from V and 4 bases from J, with 19 bases in between. The CDR3 covers 15 residues. DNA for the CDR3: TGTGCCAGTACCTCCCGGGCCCAGGGAAGCTATGGCTACACCTTC. Amino acids: CASTSRAQGSYGYTF.

This rearrangement joins TRBV20-1 to TRBJ2-2, with D hard to call. Germline values: CDR1 DFQATT, CDR2 SNEGSKA (reference sequence). V dropped 3 bases and J dropped 7 bases, with 9 bases sitting between them. CDR3 length: 12 residues. CDR3 residues: CSASSGVGELFF. The CDR3 DNA sequence: TGCAGTGCTAGTTCAGGAGTCGGGGAGCTGTTTTTT.

This sequence joins TRBV30 and TRBJ2-4; D is ambiguous. Trimming took 1 base from V and 5 from J, leaving 9 bases between them. The CDR3 loop spans 13 amino acids. Germline-derived CDR1 and CDR2 are GTSNPN and SVGIG (reference sequence). The CDR3 coding sequence is TGTGCCTGGAGTGACCGTCTAGAAAACATTCAGTACTTC. Amino acids: CAWSDRLENIQYF.

In this sample, this clone turned up a few times. This chain joins TRBV10-1 and TRBJ2-7; possible D gene TRBD2, 5 bases. Trimming pared 2 bases from V and 3 bases from J, leaving 8 bases between. Germline CDR1 reads WNHNN; CDR2 reads SYGVQD (reference sequence). The CDR3 loop spans 13 amino acids. CDR3: CASSEERFYEQYF. The CDR3 bases are TGCGCCAGCAGTGAGGAGCGGTTCTACGAGCAGTACTTC.

This chain connects TRBV24-1 to TRBJ1-5; a possible D gene is TRBD1 (5 bases). V lost 2 bases to trimming and J lost 0 bases, with 13 bases between them. The CDR3 is 17 residues long. Germline V gene lookup returns CDR1 KGHDR and CDR2 SFDVKD. CDR3 sequence: CATSDSLDINSNQPQHF. The CDR3 bases are TGTGCCACCAGTGATTCCCTGGACATCAATAGCAATCAGCCCCAGCATTTT.

About this clone itself: A junction boundary mismatches the germline segment, possibly from a read error. This sequence joins TRBV28 and TRBJ2-2, with 10 bases fitting TRBD1. From germline, CDR1 is MDHEN and CDR2 SYDVKM. CDR3 length equals 16 residues. CDR3 in amino acids: CASSLVTGGMTRELCF. DNA for the CDR3: TGTGCCAGCAGTTTAGTGACAGGGGGCATGACACGGGAGCTGTGTTTT.

The rearrangement uses TRBV6-1 and TRBJ2-1; D is possibly TRBD2 (7 bases). This CDR3 spans 15 amino acids. CDR1 is MNHNS, CDR2 SASEGT, per germline. Trimming took off 10 bases at V and 3 bases at J, with 19 bases between the two ends. This CDR3 reads CATEGAGASYNEQFF. The CDR3 coding sequence is TGTGCCACCGAAGGGGCGGGGGCTAGCTACAATGAGCAGTTCTTC.

The rearrangement uses TRBV6-1 and TRBJ2-5, with 8 bases fitting TRBD1. The CDR3 extends over 15 amino acids. Germline CDR1 is MNHNS and CDR2 is SASEGT. V shed 3 bases and J 5 bases; nucleotides not matched to a gene: 8. DNA for the CDR3: TGTGCCAGCAGTGACTCTTCGGACAGGGAGGAGACCCAGTACTTC. It is translated as CASSDSSDREETQYF.

This chain links TRBV5-1 with TRBJ2-7; 13 bases are a match to TRBD2. The V and J ends lost 4 bases and 1 base, in that order; junction bases with no gene match: 8. In germline, CDR1 is SGHRS, CDR2 YFSETQ. The CDR3 has 17 amino acids. CDR3 DNA sequence: TGCGCCAGCAGCCTACCGGGACTAGCGGGATGGTCCTACGAGCAGTACTTC. This gives the protein CASSLPGLAGWSYEQYF.